This T cell receptor beta chain was retrieved from a study of blood T cell repertoires in COVID-19. Trimming pared 5 bases from V and 2 bases from J, leaving 10 bases between. Germline V lookup: CDR1 MGHRA, CDR2 YSYEKL. The CDR3 loop spans 14 amino acids. Sequenced by immunoSEQ multiplex PCR; TCRdb stores in-frame clones only, minus some. This table holds around 200,000 clones, 86% found once. Material: peripheral blood. The TCR sequence derives from a woman older than 75 in a cohort sampled during active or convalescent COVID-19. This rearrangement joins TRBV4-1 to TRBJ1-5; D gene unclear. The CDR3 nucleotides are TGCGCCAGCAGCGCGGGGTGGGGCAATCAGCCCCAGCATTTT. Residues: CASSAGWGNQPQHF.